The 21 T cell receptor beta chains given below trace back to one sample, sequenced in a study of T cell repertoires in cytomegalovirus infection. Each CDR3 protein is one row after TCRdb ran MiXCR on the reads. The sample records 70,000 to 75,000 distinct CDR3 sequences, 3% to 4.5% being singletons. The sequencing sample was made of PBMCs. These receptors all stem from a human donor in good health (CMV status not recorded). Some clones in this sample may be carry-over from other donors' samples.

This clonotype has at least ten counts. V is TRBV7-9 and J is TRBJ2-1, with 8 bases that match TRBD2. The CDR3 sequence is 14 residues long. The germline gives CDR1 SEHNR, CDR2 FQNEAQ (reference sequence). Unmatched junction bases numbered 10, after V lost 7 bases and J lost 8 bases. As DNA, the CDR3 is TGTGCCAGCACCGTGGTAGCGGGACGGGATGAGCAGTTCTTC. Amino acids: CASTVVAGRDEQFF.

This clonotype was counted ten times or more. V gene TRBV7-6 combines with J gene TRBJ2-3; D gene uncertain. The length of the CDR3 is 16 residues. Looked up from germline, CDR1 is SGHVS and CDR2 is FNYEAQ. V was trimmed by 2 bases and J by 2 bases, leaving 14 bases between them. CDR3 nucleotides: TGTGCCAGCAGCTTATCGGCGGCGCGAGTCACAGATACGCAGTATTTT. This gives the protein CASSLSAARVTDTQYF.

A single count supports this clonotype. A much larger clone differs by one base, so this may be a read error. This chain uses TRBV5-1 with TRBJ2-5; 7 bases map to TRBD1. CDR3 length equals 14 residues. Germline V gene data show CDR1 as SGHRS and CDR2 as YFSETQ. Unmatched junction bases numbered 2, after V lost 1 base and J lost 2 bases. The CDR3 sequence: CASSLRRGQETQYF. The CDR3, as DNA: TGCGCCAGCAGCTTGCGCAGGGGGCAAGAGACCCAGTACTTC.

The rearrangement links TRBV7-2 to TRBJ1-5, with 7 bases aligning to TRBD1. The CDR3 runs 15 residues. V was pared by 2 bases and J by 6 bases, with 7 bases of the junction left unmatched. Germline V gene data show CDR1 as SGHTA and CDR2 as FQGNSA. CDR3 residues: CASSLSGQPSQPQHF. The CDR3 region has the DNA TGTGCCAGCAGCTTATCGGGACAGCCAAGTCAGCCCCAGCATTTT.

In this sample, this clonotype turned up many times. Here the CDR3 reads CASSLNGRAVDTQYF. The CDR3 DNA is TGTGCCAGCAGCTTAAACGGGAGGGCCGTAGATACGCAGTATTTT. The chain recombines TRBV7-3 with TRBJ2-3; 8 bases fit TRBD2. This CDR3 region has 15 residues. Germline trimming cut 1 base from V and 5 bases from J; bases unmatched to any gene: 5. The V gene's germline CDR1 is SGHTA and CDR2 FQGTGA.

This clonotype has ten or more counts. V gene TRBV29-1 combines with J gene TRBJ2-1; 8 bases line up with TRBD1. There are 15 residues in the CDR3. Germline CDR1 and CDR2: SQVTM and ANQGSEA. After removal of 8 bases from V and 4 bases from J, the junction contained 13 bases not matched to a gene. The CDR3 reads CSSRVSDRVYNEQFF. The DNA of the CDR3 is TGCAGCAGTAGGGTGTCGGACAGGGTTTACAATGAGCAGTTCTTC.

This clonotype has a count of ten or more. V usage is TRBV7-6 and J usage is TRBJ2-1; D uncertain. Germline V lookup: CDR1 SGHVS, CDR2 FNYEAQ. The V and J ends lost 1 base and 3 bases respectively, with 7 bases between them. The CDR3 sequence is 14 residues long. The CDR3 loop is CASSLVMGYNEQFF. DNA of the CDR3: TGTGCCAGCAGCTTAGTCATGGGCTACAATGAGCAGTTCTTC.

This clonotype was seen many times. The V and J genes are TRBV28 and TRBJ2-2; no reliable D call. This CDR3 has 12 amino acids. V was clipped by 8 bases and J by 8 bases, with 12 bases between them. From germline, CDR1 is MDHEN and CDR2 SYDVKM. CDR3 nucleotides: TGTGCCAGCGCCTCACCCCCGGGGGAGCTGTTTTTT. Translation: CASASPPGELFF.

This clonotype was counted at least ten times. CDR3 DNA sequence: TGCAGTGCTCAACTAGCGGGGGGAACCTACGAGCAGTACTTC. The encoded protein is CSAQLAGGTYEQYF. The chain recombines TRBV20-1 with TRBJ2-7, with 12 bases that match TRBD2. The V gene end was trimmed by 5 bases and the J gene end by 2 bases; junction bases not matched to a gene: 4. CDR3 length equals 14 residues. The germline CDR1 and CDR2 sequences are DFQATT and SNEGSKA (reference sequence).

This chain joins TRBV4-1 and TRBJ2-5, with D perhaps TRBD2 (6 bases). The CDR3 has 14 residues. Trimming pared 2 bases from V and 4 bases from J, leaving 11 bases between. CDR1 is MGHRA, CDR2 YSYEKL, per germline. DNA for the CDR3: TGCGCCAGCAGCCAAAATACCGGGAGAGAGACCCAGTACTTC. Residues: CASSQNTGRETQYF.

At least ten counts were recorded for this clonotype. The chain links TRBV2 to TRBJ2-3; TRBD2 agrees at 12 bases. The CDR3 is made up of 17 amino acids. Germline V gene data show CDR1 as SNHLY and CDR2 as FYNNEI. Trimming took 6 bases from V and 6 from J; bases not matched to a gene: 13. CDR3: CASSPWTSGTVVDTQYF. CDR3 DNA: TGTGCCAGCAGCCCCTGGACTAGCGGGACGGTGGTGGATACGCAGTATTTT.

In its sample, this clonotype was seen many times. The chain has TRBV6-1 and TRBJ2-5; D not resolved. Trimming cost V 5 bases and J 5 bases, with 9 bases left between them. CDR1 is MNHNS and CDR2 is SASEGT in the germline V gene. CDR3 length: 12 residues. The CDR3 spells CASSYPTETQYF. The CDR3, as DNA: TGTGCCAGCAGTTATCCAACGGAGACCCAGTACTTC.

Many counts were recorded for this clonotype. The chain joins TRBV27 to TRBJ1-2, with D unclear. The ends were cut back, 4 bases at V and 8 bases at J, with 14 bases in the middle. CDR1 MNHEY and CDR2 SMNVEV come from the germline V gene (reference sequence). The CDR3 has 13 amino acids. In DNA form, the CDR3 reads TGTGCCAGCAGTTATCAGGAGGGTTGGGGCTACACCTTC. Protein sequence: CASSYQEGWGYTF.

This clonotype was counted ten times or more. CDR3 bases: TGTGCCAGCACCGAAGGAGGGGGGACAACCTACGAGCAGTACTTC. Translation gives CASTEGGGTTYEQYF. The chain is built from TRBV7-2 and TRBJ2-7; tentatively, D is TRBD1 or TRBD2 (6 bases each). This CDR3 spans 15 amino acids. Per the germline V gene, CDR1 is SGHTA and CDR2 is FQGNSA. V lost 7 bases, J lost 2 bases, and 18 bases lay in between.

This clonotype appeared many times. V usage is TRBV20-1 and J usage is TRBJ2-5, with a tentative D call TRBD2 (7 bases). Germline CDR1 is DFQATT and CDR2 is SNEGSKA (reference sequence). The CDR3 is 16 residues long. V was clipped by 3 bases and J by 1 base, with 18 bases between them. Written as DNA, the CDR3 is TGCAGTGCTAGTCCCCCGTACCGGGGGGCCCAAGAGACCCAGTACTTC. It codes for CSASPPYRGAQETQYF.

The genes are TRBV7-2 and TRBJ1-2; 7 positions match TRBD1. J gave up 8 bases and V 2 bases, and 5 bases lay outside the gene matches. The CDR3 loop spans 13 amino acids. Germline loops: CDR1 SGHTA, CDR2 FQGNSA. The CDR3 DNA sequence: TGTGCCAGCAGCTTAACGACAGGGAAGGGCTACACCTTC. Encoded protein: CASSLTTGKGYTF. Combining the CDR3 with reference TRBV7-2 and TRBJ1-2 gives the whole variable domain GAGVSQSPSNKVTEKGKDVELRCDPISGHTALYWYRQSLGQGLEFLIYFQGNSAPDKSGLPSDRFSAERTGGSVSTLTIQRTQQEDSAVYLCASSLTTGKGYTFGSGTRLTVV.

As for this clonotype: In this CDR3 the conserved last residue, phenylalanine or tryptophan, is missing, so a read error is likely. The chain links TRBV7-2 to TRBJ1-2; 10 positions match TRBD1. CDR1 is SGHTA and CDR2 is FQGNSA in the germline V gene. V lost 9 bases to trimming and J lost 5 bases; unmatched junction nucleotides: 9. There are 14 residues in the CDR3. CDR3 residues: CARSLGQGIYGYTY. The CDR3 DNA sequence: TGTGCCAGAAGCCTGGGACAGGGGATTTATGGCTACACCTAC.

The table lists this clonotype with many counts. J is TRBJ1-1 and V is TRBV2; D gene uncertain. Per the germline V gene, CDR1 is SNHLY and CDR2 is FYNNEI. This CDR3 is 12 amino acids long. V lost 7 bases and J 6 bases, leaving 12 bases between the germline ends. CDR3 sequence reads: CASIMFPPEAFF. The CDR3 DNA reads TGTGCCAGCATAATGTTCCCGCCTGAAGCTTTCTTT.

This clonotype was seen at least ten times. The rearrangement uses TRBV6-2 or TRBV6-3 and TRBJ2-1; 7 bases align to TRBD2. V lost 5 bases to trimming and J lost 3 bases; unmatched junction nucleotides: 7. The CDR3 spans 15 residues. Germline CDR1 and CDR2: MNHEY and SVGEGT. Written as DNA, the CDR3 is TGTGCCAGCAGTAGGGCGGGAGTGGACTACAATGAGCAGTTCTTC. Amino acid sequence: CASSRAGVDYNEQFF.

There are many counts of this clonotype. V gene TRBV7-2 combines with J gene TRBJ2-1, with 10 positions matching TRBD1. The V gene's germline CDR1 is SGHTA and CDR2 FQGNSA. The CDR3 has 17 amino acids. The V and J ends lost 5 bases and 6 bases, in that order; junction bases with no gene match: 13. The CDR3 coding sequence is TGTGCCAGCAGCAAGGGGTCAGGCGGGACAGGGGTCAATGAGCAGTTCTTC. Its protein is CASSKGSGGTGVNEQFF.

This clonotype showed up many times. This chain joins TRBV7-8 and TRBJ2-5, with 8 positions matching TRBD1. From germline, CDR1 is SGHVS and CDR2 FQNEAQ. The CDR3 is made up of 16 amino acids. V was pared by 1 base and J by 1 base, with 5 bases of the junction left unmatched. CDR3 loop: CASSLGGRGLQETQYF. In DNA, the CDR3 is TGTGCCAGCAGCTTAGGGGGCAGGGGGCTCCAAGAGACCCAGTACTTC.